Each of the 32 T cell receptor beta chains below was sequenced from the same sample in a study of cytomegalovirus exposure and HLA in healthy donors (dated by TCRdb to 2016 to 2017). Libraries were constructed by the immunoSEQ multiplex PCR assay. Not all clones reach the TCRdb copy of this immuneACCESS table, which keeps in-frame sequences only. Checked studies attribute under half of the gap to unresolved V genes and leave the rest unexplained. The sample profile shows around 180,000 clones; 84% of them were found once. The ten biggest clones cover about 7% of the sample. Sequenced input: PBMCs. The receptors originated from a man aged 18 to 35 in good health and CMV-seropositive.

This chain links TRBV28 with TRBJ2-7; 10 bases match TRBD1. The CDR3 totals 16 residues. V dropped 2 bases and J dropped 4; count of bases not matched to a gene: 8. The germline V gene encodes CDR1 MDHEN and CDR2 SYDVKM. The CDR3 loop reads CASSLGTGERRYEQYF. DNA for the CDR3: TGTGCCAGCAGTTTAGGGACAGGGGAGAGAAGATACGAGCAGTACTTC.

The chain carries TRBV7-9 and TRBJ2-1; 9 bases are a match to TRBD2. Trimming removed 3 bases from V and 5 bases from J; junction bases left unmatched: 8. The germline V gene encodes CDR1 SEHNR and CDR2 FQNEAQ (reference sequence). This CDR3 has 16 residues. The CDR3 spells CASSFGAGGSHNEQFF. The CDR3 bases are TGTGCCAGCAGCTTTGGGGCGGGAGGGTCCCACAATGAGCAGTTCTTC.

V gene TRBV6-5 combines with J gene TRBJ2-1, with D possibly being TRBD2 (6 bases). The CDR3 loop spans 16 amino acids. Germline CDR1 MNHEY, CDR2 SVGAGI. V was shortened by 4 bases and J by 1 base, with 14 bases between the two germline ends. CDR3 DNA: TGTGCCAGCAGTTCCAGAAGCGGGCTTTCCTACAATGAGCAGTTCTTC. This translates into CASSSRSGLSYNEQFF.

This chain links TRBV6-6 with TRBJ2-1, with 10 positions matching TRBD2. Germline values: CDR1 MNHNY, CDR2 SVGAGI (reference sequence). V was pared by 6 bases and J by 8 bases, with 13 bases of the junction left unmatched. CDR3 size: 16 residues. CDR3 coding DNA: TGTGCCAGCAGCCCTCCCCTAGCGGGAGTTATAGATGAGCAGTTCTTC. The encoded protein is CASSPPLAGVIDEQFF.

The rearrangement uses TRBV7-2 and TRBJ2-5; 8 bases are shared with TRBD1. The CDR3 consists of 13 residues. Trimming took 4 bases from V and 3 from J; bases not matched to a gene: 1. Germline-derived CDR1 and CDR2 are SGHTA and FQGNSA. Here the CDR3 reads CASSWGQEETQYF. CDR3 nucleotide sequence: TGTGCCAGCAGCTGGGGACAGGAAGAGACCCAGTACTTC.

This chain connects TRBV12-5 to TRBJ2-5; 13 nucleotides line up with TRBD2. V shed 0 bases and J 3 bases; nucleotides not matched to a gene: 1. In germline, CDR1 is LGHNT, CDR2 FRNRAP. The CDR3 covers 16 residues. CDR3 protein: CASGLVLAGGEETQYF. In DNA form, the CDR3 reads TGTGCTAGTGGTTTGGTACTAGCGGGAGGGGAAGAGACCCAGTACTTC.

The rearrangement uses TRBV2 and TRBJ2-1; 11 nucleotides agree with TRBD2. After removal of 6 bases from V and 5 bases from J, the junction contained 6 bases not matched to a gene. CDR3 length: 15 residues. The germline V gene has CDR1 SNHLY and CDR2 FYNNEI. CDR3 nucleotides: TGTGCCAGCAGCGCCGCGACTAGCGGGAACAATGAGCAGTTCTTC. It specifies CASSAATSGNNEQFF.

The rearrangement uses TRBV5-1 and TRBJ1-2; 8 bases align to TRBD1. Per germline, CDR1 SGHRS and CDR2 YFSETQ. The CDR3 runs to 15 residues. V was pared by 3 bases and J by 1 base, with 5 bases of the junction left unmatched. The CDR3 reads CASSYLQGGNYGYTF. DNA for the CDR3: TGCGCCAGCAGCTATTTACAGGGGGGTAACTATGGCTACACCTTC.

This clone was seen a few times. The V call is TRBV2, the J call TRBJ2-7; TRBD1 is a possible D gene (5 bases). Per the germline V gene, CDR1 is SNHLY and CDR2 is FYNNEI. The CDR3 length is 12 residues. Trimming left V 7 bases short and J 2 bases short, with 9 bases between. The DNA for the CDR3 is TGTGCCAGCACCAGGGATCCCTACGAGCAGTACTTC. This gives the protein CASTRDPYEQYF.

The V gene is TRBV5-1, the J gene TRBJ2-2, with 12 bases that match TRBD2. J was trimmed by 7 bases and V by 0 bases; bases with no gene match: 10. Germline V gives CDR1 SGHRS, CDR2 YFSETQ. The CDR3 totals 18 residues. Here the CDR3 reads CASSLGSSGRALGGELFF. CDR3 nucleotides: TGCGCCAGCAGCTTGGGGTCTAGCGGGAGGGCCCTCGGCGGGGAGCTGTTTTTT. The full variable domain, completed using reference TRBV5-1 and TRBJ2-2, is KAGVTQTPRYLIKTRGQQVTLSCSPISGHRSVSWYQQTPGQGLQFLFEYFSETQRNKGNFPGRFSGRQFSNSRSEMNVSTLELGDSALYLCASSLGSSGRALGGELFFGEGSRLTVL.

The chain uses TRBV10-3 and TRBJ2-3; the D is unclear. Trimming shortened V by 4 bases and J by 5 bases, and 10 bases separated the two germline ends. The CDR3 length is 13 residues. Germline V gene lookup returns CDR1 ENHRY and CDR2 SYGVKD. The CDR3 reads CAISGELRDTQYF. Written as DNA, the CDR3 is TGTGCCATCAGTGGCGAGCTTAGAGATACGCAGTATTTT.

This clone was observed a single time. The chain has TRBV27 and TRBJ1-1; D unresolved. In germline, CDR1 is MNHEY, CDR2 SMNVEV (reference sequence). This CDR3 comprises 15 residues. V was trimmed by 5 bases and J by 5 bases, leaving 18 bases between them. CDR3 sequence (DNA): TGTGCCAGCAGTCCAACACCTAGAGGGTGGACTGAAGCTTTCTTT. Protein product: CASSPTPRGWTEAFF.

V is TRBV18 and J is TRBJ2-1, with D perhaps matching TRBD1 (5 bases). The V gene lost 3 bases and the J gene lost 0 bases, with 9 bases spanning the gap. The germline V gene has CDR1 KGHSH and CDR2 LQKENI. The CDR3 is 15 residues long. The CDR3 loop reads CASSPDGASYNEQFF. In DNA form, the CDR3 reads TGTGCCAGCTCACCCGATGGGGCCTCCTACAATGAGCAGTTCTTC.

The chain has TRBV5-1 and TRBJ1-3; D perhaps matches TRBD1 (6 bases). Looked up from germline, CDR1 is SGHRS and CDR2 is YFSETQ. This CDR3 comprises 15 residues. The V and J ends lost 3 bases and 4 bases respectively, with 14 bases between them. The CDR3 loop is CASSWDNLEGNTIYF. In nucleotides, the CDR3 is TGCGCCAGCAGCTGGGACAACTTGGAGGGAAACACCATATATTTT. The full variable domain, with the rest looked up from reference TRBV5-1 and TRBJ1-3, is KAGVTQTPRYLIKTRGQQVTLSCSPISGHRSVSWYQQTPGQGLQFLFEYFSETQRNKGNFPGRFSGRQFSNSRSEMNVSTLELGDSALYLCASSWDNLEGNTIYFGEGSWLTVV.

This clone was observed once. This chain connects TRBV5-1 to TRBJ2-7, with D maybe TRBD2 (5 bases). The V end lost 1 base, the J end lost 7 bases, and 30 bases lay between the germline ends. Germline values: CDR1 SGHRS, CDR2 YFSETQ. The CDR3 is 19 residues long. The CDR3 DNA sequence: TGCGCCAGCAGCTTGCCACTCTGGACTCGAAGAGTGTTAATTGGTGAGCAGTACTTC. Protein: CASSLPLWTRRVLIGEQYF.

V gene TRBV27 combines with J gene TRBJ2-7, with D tentatively TRBD2 (5 bases). V dropped 3 bases and J dropped 3 bases, with 9 bases sitting between them. Germline CDR1 and CDR2: MNHEY and SMNVEV (reference sequence). CDR3 length: 13 residues. In nucleotides, the CDR3 is TGTGCCAGCAGTTTCGGGGTATACTACGAGCAGTACTTC. Translation: CASSFGVYYEQYF.

V usage is TRBV30 and J usage is TRBJ2-2; TRBD2 matches at 8 bases. The CDR3 runs 14 residues. Germline V lookup: CDR1 GTSNPN, CDR2 SVGIG (reference sequence). The CDR3 DNA reads TGTGCTTATCGACTAGCGTCGAACACCGGGGAGCTGTTTTTT. Its protein is CAYRLASNTGELFF.

The rearrangement links TRBV10-1 to TRBJ2-7, with TRBD2 matching over 9 bases. CDR3 length: 14 amino acids. CDR1 and CDR2 from the germline V gene are WNHNN and SYGVQD (reference sequence). V gave up 8 bases and J gave up 5 bases; unmatched junction bases: 10. CDR3 amino acids: CASAGREGHHEQYF. In nucleotides, the CDR3 is TGCGCCAGCGCGGGGCGGGAGGGACACCACGAGCAGTACTTC.

The genes are TRBV5-4 and TRBJ2-5; 7 positions agree with TRBD2. The CDR3 length is 13 residues. J gave up 5 bases and V 4 bases, and 5 bases lay outside the gene matches. Germline V gene lookup returns CDR1 SGHNT and CDR2 YYREEE (reference sequence). CDR3 protein: CASSVREEETQYF. DNA of the CDR3: TGTGCCAGCAGCGTTCGGGAGGAGGAGACCCAGTACTTC. Full variable domain (missing parts from reference TRBV5-4 and TRBJ2-5): ETGVTQSPTHLIKTRGQQVTLRCSSQSGHNTVSWYQQALGQGPQFIFQYYREEENGRGNFPPRFSGLQFPNYSSELNVNALELDDSALYLCASSVREEETQYFGPGTRLLVL.

The V call is TRBV6-5, the J call TRBJ2-2; no definite D call. V lost 5 bases and J 5 bases, leaving 6 bases between the germline ends. The CDR3 is 12 residues long. Germline CDR1 MNHEY, CDR2 SVGAGI. DNA for the CDR3: TGTGCCAGCAGTACGAGGACCGGGGAGCTGTTTTTT. Encoded protein: CASSTRTGELFF.

V and J are TRBV6-4 and TRBJ2-2; the D is unclear. V was pared by 3 bases and J by 4 bases, with 6 bases between. Germline CDR1 MRHNA, CDR2 SNTAGT. This CDR3 comprises 13 residues. The CDR3 DNA is TGTGCCAGCAGTGAGACACGCACCGGGGAGCTGTTTTTT. This encodes CASSETRTGELFF.

The chain recombines TRBV9 with TRBJ1-2; D gene unclear. CDR1 SGDLS and CDR2 YYNGEE come from the germline V gene. Trimming shortened V by 0 bases and J by 4 bases, and 7 bases separated the two germline ends. The CDR3 has 13 amino acids. CDR3 DNA: TGTGCCAGCAGCGTAGATTCTCGCTATGGCTACACCTTC. Its translation is CASSVDSRYGYTF.

This chain connects TRBV21-1 to TRBJ2-7; the table's D call of TRBD1 was not tested on the DNA. TRBV21-1 is labeled a pseudogene. The CDR3 has 16 residues. CDR3 coding DNA: TGTGCCAGCAGCAAAGTAAGGACAGCGTCCTCCTACGAGCAGTACTTC. It translates to CASSKVRTASSYEQYF.

The V gene is TRBV28, the J gene TRBJ1-5; possible D gene TRBD1, 6 bases. Germline V gene data show CDR1 as MDHEN and CDR2 as SYDVKM. Trimming pared 3 bases from V and 0 bases from J, leaving 21 bases between. This CDR3 spans 19 amino acids. CDR3 protein: CASSFIQTGPFFSNQPQHF. For the CDR3, the DNA is TGTGCCAGCAGTTTCATTCAGACAGGCCCGTTTTTTAGCAATCAGCCCCAGCATTTT.

This sequence joins TRBV25-1 and TRBJ2-3; D remains ambiguous. Trimming cost V 1 base and J 3 bases, with 2 bases left between them. Germline-derived CDR1 and CDR2 are MGHDK and SYGVNS. The CDR3 loop spans 12 amino acids. The CDR3 is CASSESTDTQYF. The CDR3 DNA reads as TGTGCCAGCAGTGAATCTACAGATACGCAGTATTTT.

V usage is TRBV7-2 and J usage is TRBJ1-5; tentatively, D is TRBD1 (5 bases). Germline V gene lookup returns CDR1 SGHTA and CDR2 FQGNSA. V lost 5 bases, J lost 1 base, and 15 bases lay in between. The CDR3 runs to 16 residues. The CDR3 DNA follows: TGTGCCAGCAGCCTCCGGGCCGGGGGAAGCAATCAGCCCCAGCATTTT. The encoded protein is CASSLRAGGSNQPQHF. Complete variable domain (other parts from reference TRBV7-2 and TRBJ1-5): GAGVSQSPSNKVTEKGKDVELRCDPISGHTALYWYRQSLGQGLEFLIYFQGNSAPDKSGLPSDRFSAERTGGSVSTLTIQRTQQEDSAVYLCASSLRAGGSNQPQHFGDGTRLSIL.

The chain links TRBV1 to TRBJ2-1; TRBD1, the table's D call, lacks a check against the DNA. TRBV1 is a pseudogene segment. The CDR3 runs 16 residues. The DNA for the CDR3 is TGCACCAGCAGCGACGACCGGGACAGGGGATACAATGAGCAGTTCTTC. Encoded protein: CTSSDDRDRGYNEQFF.

The rearrangement joins TRBV6-1 to TRBJ1-5, with 8 bases aligning to TRBD1. Looked up from germline, CDR1 is MNHNS and CDR2 is SASEGT. CDR3 size: 14 residues. V lost 6 bases to trimming and J lost 6 bases; unmatched junction nucleotides: 7. The CDR3 protein is CASRAGQGGQPQHF. CDR3 sequence (DNA): TGTGCCAGCAGAGCTGGACAGGGTGGTCAGCCCCAGCATTTT.

The CDR3 loop is CASSPGLAGIGEQFF. DNA of the CDR3: TGTGCCAGCAGCCCGGGACTAGCGGGAATCGGTGAGCAGTTCTTC. This sequence joins TRBV7-3 and TRBJ2-1; 13 bases match TRBD2. This CDR3 comprises 15 residues. Trimming cost V 5 bases and J 9 bases; bases outside gene matches: 7. Looked up from germline, CDR1 is SGHTA and CDR2 is FQGTGA.

The chain uses TRBV25-1 and TRBJ2-1; D is uncertain. Germline CDR1 and CDR2: MGHDK and SYGVNS. CDR3 length: 15 amino acids. Trimming left V 4 bases short and J 5 bases short, with 15 bases between. CDR3 sequence (DNA): TGTGCCAGCAGTGGCGTTGGTAGCATAAACAATGAGCAGTTCTTC. Its translation: CASSGVGSINNEQFF. The entire variable domain, with the rest obtained from reference TRBV25-1 and TRBJ2-1, is as follows: EADIYQTPRYLVIGTGKKITLECSQTMGHDKMYWYQQDPGMELHLIHYSYGVNSTEKGDLSSESTVSRIRTEHFPLTLESARPSHTSQYLCASSGVGSINNEQFFGPGTRLTVL.

The gene calls are TRBV4-3 and TRBJ2-7; 10 bases are a match to TRBD1. The CDR3 sequence is 17 residues long. Germline V CDR1 and CDR2: LGHNA, YSLEER. Germline trimming cut 1 base from V and 5 bases from J; bases unmatched to any gene: 11. CDR3 residues: CASSQVNLGQGDHEQYF. DNA for the CDR3: TGCGCCAGCAGCCAAGTTAACCTCGGACAGGGGGACCACGAGCAGTACTTC.

The V and J genes are TRBV5-4 and TRBJ2-7; 7 bases are a match to TRBD1. This CDR3 comprises 15 residues. Germline values: CDR1 SGHNT, CDR2 YYREEE (reference sequence). V was pared by 0 bases and J by 9 bases, with 12 bases of the junction left unmatched. CDR3 in amino acids: CASSLEWTPGQPQYF. The CDR3 nucleotides are TGTGCCAGCAGCTTGGAGTGGACCCCGGGACAGCCGCAGTACTTC.